The 18 T cell receptor beta chains given below trace back to one sample, sequenced in a study of T cell responses to AZD1222 COVID-19 vaccine. The repertoire was sequenced with immunoSEQ multiplex PCR; TCRdb's copy has only in-frame clones and lacks some. Of 100,000 to 150,000 clones detected, 93% appear once; the ten largest clones hold more than 4.5%. The input for sequencing was peripheral blood, taken on day 0 of AZD1222 vaccination. The receptor set was obtained from an adult in good health.

The rearrangement uses TRBV30 and TRBJ2-7; 7 nucleotides match TRBD1. This CDR3 spans 12 amino acids. The germline V gene encodes CDR1 GTSNPN and CDR2 SVGIG (reference sequence). The V segment lost 0 bases and the J segment 6 bases; nucleotides outside the gene matches: 2. CDR3 DNA: TGTGCCTGGAGTGTTCAGGGGGTCGAGCAGTACTTC. This translates into CAWSVQGVEQYF.

The chain is built from TRBV9 and TRBJ1-2; D perhaps matches TRBD1 (5 bases). The V end lost 5 bases, the J end lost 8 bases, and 16 bases lay between the germline ends. CDR1 and CDR2 (germline): SGDLS, YYNGEE. This CDR3 region has 13 residues. CDR3 coding DNA: TGTGCCAGCAGTGCTGGGACTTCTCGCGGCTACACCTTC. It encodes CASSAGTSRGYTF.

The genes are TRBV29-1 and TRBJ1-5; 7 bases are a match to TRBD1. With 4 bases clipped from V and 5 bases from J, the junction kept 5 bases outside the gene matches. This CDR3 contains 13 residues. Germline CDR1 is SQVTM and CDR2 is ANQGSEA. The CDR3 sequence is CSVATGDYQPQHF. The CDR3 DNA sequence: TGCAGCGTTGCCACAGGGGACTATCAGCCCCAGCATTTT. Complete variable domain (other parts from reference TRBV29-1 and TRBJ1-5): SAVISQKPSRDICQRGTSLTIQCQVDSQVTMMFWYRQQPGQSLTLIATANQGSEATYESGFVIDKFPISRPNLTFSTLTVSNMSPEDSSIYLCSVATGDYQPQHFGDGTRLSIL.

The V call is TRBV30, the J call TRBJ1-2, with no clear D. Trimming shortened V by 0 bases and J by 3 bases, and 11 bases separated the two germline ends. CDR3 length: 14 residues. Germline V CDR1 and CDR2: GTSNPN, SVGIG (reference sequence). As DNA, the CDR3 is TGTGCCTGGAGTGTACGAGGGTTCGACTATGGCTACACCTTC. It specifies CAWSVRGFDYGYTF.

The rearrangement joins TRBV9 to TRBJ1-4, with 7 bases aligning to TRBD1. After removal of 2 bases from V and 1 base from J, the junction contained 5 bases not matched to a gene. The CDR3 has 16 residues. Germline lookup yields CDR1 SGDLS and CDR2 YYNGEE. The CDR3 sequence: CASSVSQGRTNEKLFF. The CDR3 nucleotides read TGTGCCAGCAGCGTTTCACAGGGGCGAACTAATGAAAAACTGTTTTTT.

This clone was seen once. V and J are TRBV28 and TRBJ2-1; tentative D call: TRBD1 (6 bases). This CDR3 has 16 residues. V was pared by 3 bases and J by 6 bases, with 18 bases between. Germline V gene sequence: CDR1 MDHEN, CDR2 SYDVKM. CDR3 nucleotide sequence: TGTGCCAGCAGTTTTTTCGTACAGGGAAAGGGCAATGAGCAGTTCTTC. It codes for CASSFFVQGKGNEQFF. The entire variable domain, with the rest obtained from reference TRBV28 and TRBJ2-1, is as follows: DVKVTQSSRYLVKRTGEKVFLECVQDMDHENMFWYRQDPGLGLRLIYFSYDVKMKEKGDIPEGYSVSREKKERFSLILESASTNQTSMYLCASSFFVQGKGNEQFFGPGTRLTVL.

The chain joins TRBV19 to TRBJ2-1; D is unclear. CDR3 size: 13 residues. Trimming cost V 6 bases and J 7 bases, with 13 bases left between them. Germline lookup yields CDR1 LNHDA and CDR2 SQIVND (reference sequence). In DNA, the CDR3 is TGTGCCAGTAGCCACCAACTCACGAATGAGCAGTTCTTC. Its translation: CASSHQLTNEQFF.

This clone is a singleton in its sample. The chain recombines TRBV7-9 with TRBJ1-2; no reliable D call. Per the germline V gene, CDR1 is SEHNR and CDR2 is FQNEAQ (reference sequence). The CDR3 has 16 amino acids. V dropped 5 bases and J dropped 8 bases, with 24 bases sitting between them. The CDR3 region is CASSLDVITVMGGYTF. The CDR3 nucleotides read TGTGCCAGCAGCCTGGACGTGATAACAGTGATGGGCGGCTACACCTTC.

The chain employs TRBV3-1 (or the pseudogene TRBV3-2) and TRBJ1-2; D is unclear. The V end was cut by 1 base, the J end by 7 bases, with 13 bases between. The CDR3 is 14 residues long. Per the germline V gene, CDR1 is LGHDT and CDR2 is YNNKEL (reference sequence). The CDR3 region has the DNA TGTGCCAGCAGCCAAGTCCACGGGGTGTCTGGCTACACCTTC. Translation: CASSQVHGVSGYTF.

J is TRBJ1-5 and V is TRBV2; the match to TRBD1 covers 7 bases. Germline-derived CDR1 and CDR2 are SNHLY and FYNNEI. Unmatched junction bases numbered 9, after V lost 5 bases and J lost 5 bases. CDR3 length: 15 amino acids. The CDR3, as DNA: TGTGCCAGCAGTTCCGGGACAGACCTCCATCAGCCCCAGCATTTT. Its translation is CASSSGTDLHQPQHF.

The V call is TRBV4-1, the J call TRBJ1-2; D gene unclear. The V gene's germline CDR1 is MGHRA and CDR2 YSYEKL. This CDR3 has 16 amino acids. The V end was cut by 0 bases, the J end by 5 bases, with 16 bases between. The CDR3 DNA is TGCGCCAGCAGCCAAGAAACGAGTTCGTTTATTTATGGCTACACCTTC. It specifies CASSQETSSFIYGYTF.

This chain uses TRBV12-3 or TRBV12-4 with TRBJ2-5; 7 bases match TRBD2. With 3 bases clipped from V and 3 bases from J, the junction kept 1 base outside the gene matches. The CDR3 covers 13 residues. The CDR3 nucleotides are TGTGCCAGCAGTTTCGGGGGGAAAGAGACCCAGTACTTC. Translating gives CASSFGGKETQYF.

The chain uses TRBV6-5 and TRBJ1-1; TRBD1 might be the D (6 bases). The ends were cut back, 2 bases at V and 2 bases at J, with 12 bases in the middle. The CDR3 runs 15 residues. The V gene's germline CDR1 is MNHEY and CDR2 SVGAGI. The CDR3 reads CASSYILGGNTEAFF. The CDR3 coding sequence is TGTGCCAGCAGTTACATCTTAGGGGGTAACACTGAAGCTTTCTTT.

V usage is TRBV3-1 (or the pseudogene TRBV3-2) and J usage is TRBJ1-2; the match to TRBD1 covers 8 bases. From germline, CDR1 is LGHDT and CDR2 YNNKEL (reference sequence). V gave up 4 bases and J gave up 4 bases; unmatched junction bases: 2. The CDR3 totals 13 residues. As DNA, the CDR3 is TGTGCCAGCAGCCGGACAGGGATCTATGGCTACACCTTC. This encodes CASSRTGIYGYTF.

The chain links TRBV4-3 to TRBJ2-2; D is uncertain. V dropped 0 bases and J dropped 6 bases, with 14 bases sitting between them. The CDR3 is 16 residues long. The germline gives CDR1 LGHNA, CDR2 YSLEER. The CDR3 DNA reads as TGCGCCAGCAGCCAAGATCGGCTATCCATCCCCGGGGAGCTGTTTTTT. It is translated as CASSQDRLSIPGELFF.

This clone was recorded a few times. This chain uses TRBV3-1 (or the pseudogene TRBV3-2) with TRBJ2-7; D remains unclear. CDR1 is LGHDT and CDR2 is YNNKEL in the germline V gene (reference sequence). CDR3 length equals 16 residues. Trimming cost V 2 bases and J 2 bases, with 16 bases left between them. In nucleotides, the CDR3 is TGTGCCAGCAGCCAAACCTCACGCTCCGCCGCCTACGAGCAGTACTTC. Its protein product is CASSQTSRSAAYEQYF.

V gene TRBV20-1 combines with J gene TRBJ2-7; D is unclear. Germline lookup yields CDR1 DFQATT and CDR2 SNEGSKA (reference sequence). This CDR3 contains 11 residues. Trimming left V 6 bases short and J 7 bases short, with 13 bases between. CDR3 nucleotide sequence: TGCAGTGCCCTCAATTGGGGTGAGCAGTACTTC. This codes for CSALNWGEQYF.

The V and J genes are TRBV7-9 and TRBJ1-2, with unresolved D. The CDR3 extends over 15 amino acids. V gave up 5 bases and J gave up 3 bases, with 16 bases separating them. Germline lookup yields CDR1 SEHNR and CDR2 FQNEAQ (reference sequence). The CDR3 region has the DNA TGTGCCAGCAGCCGAGACACCGCCCCTTACTATGGCTACACCTTC. Protein: CASSRDTAPYYGYTF.